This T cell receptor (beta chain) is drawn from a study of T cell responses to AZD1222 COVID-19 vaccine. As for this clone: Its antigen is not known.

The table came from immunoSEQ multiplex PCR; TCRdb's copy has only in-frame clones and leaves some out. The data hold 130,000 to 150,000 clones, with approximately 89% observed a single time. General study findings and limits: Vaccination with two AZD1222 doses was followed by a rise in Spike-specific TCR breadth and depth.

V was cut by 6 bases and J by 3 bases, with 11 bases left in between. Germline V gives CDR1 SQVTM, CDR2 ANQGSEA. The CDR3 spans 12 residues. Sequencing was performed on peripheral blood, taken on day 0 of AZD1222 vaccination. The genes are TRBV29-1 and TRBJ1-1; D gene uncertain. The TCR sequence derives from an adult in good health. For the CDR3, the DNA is TGCAGCGTCCTGTGGAGCGACACTGAAGCTTTCTTT. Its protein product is CSVLWSDTEAFF.